This TCR beta chain was sequenced in a study of blood T cell repertoires in COVID-19. V was cut by 1 base and J by 4 bases, with 9 bases left in between. This CDR3 has 14 residues. Germline V gene sequence: CDR1 KGHDR, CDR2 SFDVKD. The assay was immunoSEQ multiplex PCR, and TCRdb's table has in-frame clones only and misses some. The table includes roughly 400,000 clones, approximately 91% detected once. The clonotype comes from a woman aged 18-29 years who had been exposed to COVID-19. The rearrangement joins TRBV24-1 to TRBJ1-2; D not certain. Sequences were obtained from PBMCs or T cells enriched from blood (not recorded which). The CDR3 DNA reads TGTGCCACCAGTGATTTAAACAGCCCCTATGGCTACACCTTC. Amino acids: CATSDLNSPYGYTF.